This T cell receptor (beta chain) was obtained from a study of a mutant IDH1 vaccine in newly diagnosed glioma. The CDR3 runs to 14 residues. Germline V CDR1 and CDR2: SGHDT, YYEEEE. Trimming took 4 bases from V and 3 from J; bases not matched to a gene: 5. Specified time point: week 47, end of study. Doses comprised 300 ug of mutant IDH1 20-mer peptide each, plus topical imiquimod. To note about this clone: The antigen remains unidentified.

Assay used: immunoSEQ multiplex PCR; TCRdb lists only in-frame clones, some missing. The data show about 85,000 clones, approximately 89% seen once. The source is a woman aged 50 to 60 with glioma. The material was PBMCs, obtained from a glioma patient whose treatment included an IDH1 peptide vaccine. This chain joins TRBV5-6 and TRBJ1-1; 8 bases line up with TRBD1. The CDR3 DNA reads as TGTGCCAGCAGCCTCCGGGACAGGTACACTGAAGCTTTCTTT. It codes for CASSLRDRYTEAFF.